The 25 T cell receptor beta chains presented below share a single source sample, sequenced in a study of cytomegalovirus exposure and HLA in healthy donors. PCR involved 60 Vbeta and 13 Jbeta primers. Profiled with immunoSEQ multiplex PCR; TCRdb holds only in-frame clones, not every one. The sample holds fewer than 200,000 clones; approximately 78% are singletons and the top ten take about 1.8%. Sequenced input: PBMCs. These receptors were obtained from a woman under 30 in good health and CMV-seronegative.

This clone has just a few counts. This rearrangement joins TRBV2 to TRBJ1-1; TRBD1 aligns across 11 bases. Germline CDR1 reads SNHLY; CDR2 reads FYNNEI. J gave up 10 bases and V 6 bases, and 7 bases lay outside the gene matches. This CDR3 contains 13 residues. CDR3 sequence: CASRDRGLGGAFF. The DNA of the CDR3 is TGTGCCAGCAGGGACAGGGGGCTGGGGGGAGCTTTCTTT.

This chain joins TRBV25-1 and TRBJ2-3, with TRBD2 identical over 15 bases. The CDR3 has 15 amino acids. CDR1 MGHDK and CDR2 SYGVNS come from the germline V gene. V trimming: 4 bases; J trimming: 4 bases; junction bases outside the gene matches: 0. In DNA, the CDR3 is TGTGCCAGCAGTGGGACTAGCGGGAGGGCAGATACGCAGTATTTT. Encoded protein: CASSGTSGRADTQYF.

The V and J genes are TRBV9 and TRBJ1-2; 7 nucleotides line up with TRBD1. The CDR3 extends over 15 amino acids. V dropped 0 bases and J dropped 2; count of bases not matched to a gene: 4. Germline CDR1 reads SGDLS; CDR2 reads YYNGEE. For the CDR3, the DNA is TGTGCCAGCAGCGTAGTCGCGACAGGGAACTATGGCTACACCTTC. This gives the protein CASSVVATGNYGYTF.

The sample holds one count of this clone. This chain joins TRBV28 and TRBJ2-7; D is uncertain. This CDR3 region has 16 residues. V was shortened by 1 base and J by 0 bases, with 13 bases between the two germline ends. Germline loops: CDR1 MDHEN, CDR2 SYDVKM. CDR3 residues: CASSLFARRSSYEQYF. In nucleotides, the CDR3 is TGTGCCAGCAGTTTATTCGCCAGGCGAAGCTCCTACGAGCAGTACTTC. Full variable domain (missing parts from reference TRBV28 and TRBJ2-7): DVKVTQSSRYLVKRTGEKVFLECVQDMDHENMFWYRQDPGLGLRLIYFSYDVKMKEKGDIPEGYSVSREKKERFSLILESASTNQTSMYLCASSLFARRSSYEQYFGPGTRLTVT.

The chain links TRBV28 to TRBJ1-2; 7 bases fit TRBD1. Germline CDR1 reads MDHEN; CDR2 reads SYDVKM. CDR3 length: 13 residues. V lost 7 bases to trimming and J lost 4 bases; unmatched junction nucleotides: 6. The CDR3 nucleotides are TGTGCCAGCATGTGGACAGGCAGCTATGGCTACACCTTC. Translating it yields CASMWTGSYGYTF.

The chain links TRBV30 to TRBJ2-1, with D unclear. The CDR3 is 12 residues long. Germline loops: CDR1 GTSNPN, CDR2 SVGIG (reference sequence). Trimming left V 3 bases short and J 6 bases short, with 9 bases between. CDR3 coding DNA: TGTGCCTGGAGAATTACAGTCAATGAGCAGTTCTTC. It codes for CAWRITVNEQFF.

CDR3: CASSGTSGRSGELFF. The CDR3 bases are TGTGCCAGCAGTGGGACTAGCGGGAGAAGCGGGGAGCTGTTTTTT. The chain recombines TRBV27 with TRBJ2-2, with 14 bases that match TRBD2. The germline V gene encodes CDR1 MNHEY and CDR2 SMNVEV (reference sequence). The CDR3 consists of 15 residues. V trimming: 5 bases; J trimming: 7 bases; junction bases outside the gene matches: 3.

The rearrangement uses TRBV2 and TRBJ2-3; D may be TRBD1 (6 bases). The CDR3 sequence is 15 residues long. Per germline, CDR1 SNHLY and CDR2 FYNNEI. V was clipped by 6 bases and J by 3 bases, with 16 bases between them. For the CDR3, the DNA is TGTGCCAGCAGGCCACAGGGTTCGGAGACAGATACGCAGTATTTT. It codes for CASRPQGSETDTQYF.

V is TRBV27 and J is TRBJ2-3; 7 bases are shared with TRBD1. CDR3 length: 13 residues. Germline-derived CDR1 and CDR2 are MNHEY and SMNVEV (reference sequence). Trimming took 7 bases from V and 3 from J; bases not matched to a gene: 4. CDR3 sequence: CASTGTATDTQYF. CDR3 coding DNA: TGTGCCAGCACCGGGACAGCGACAGATACGCAGTATTTT.

The gene calls are TRBV2 and TRBJ2-7; tentatively, D is TRBD2 (7 bases). Germline V CDR1 and CDR2: SNHLY, FYNNEI. This CDR3 region has 18 residues. V dropped 3 bases and J dropped 2 bases, with 23 bases sitting between them. CDR3 nucleotide sequence: TGTGCCAGCAGTGATCCCCCAAGGGGGGGCCTAAGTGCCTACGAGCAGTACGTC. Protein: CASSDPPRGGLSAYEQYV.

The chain uses TRBV4-3 and TRBJ2-3; 8 nucleotides align to TRBD2. The ends lost 1 base at V and 2 bases at J; junction bases unmatched: 5. This CDR3 is built from 16 residues. CDR1 is LGHNA, CDR2 YSLEER, per germline. CDR3: CASSQGYGRVTDTQYF. CDR3 DNA: TGCGCCAGCAGCCAAGGGTACGGGAGGGTCACAGATACGCAGTATTTT.

CDR3 region: CSVRWTGMNTEAFF. The CDR3 DNA is TGCAGCGTTAGATGGACAGGGATGAACACTGAAGCTTTCTTT. The chain is built from TRBV29-1 and TRBJ1-1; 8 bases are shared with TRBD1. The CDR3 is 14 amino acids. With V trimmed by 5 bases and J by 0 bases, 5 bases remained unmatched. CDR1 and CDR2 from the germline V gene are SQVTM and ANQGSEA.

This clone showed up just once. The V gene is TRBV16, the J gene TRBJ1-2, with 9 positions matching TRBD1. Trimming at V came to 5 bases and at J to 5 bases, leaving 3 bases not matched to a gene. Germline assignment: CDR1 KGHSY and CDR2 FQNENV. The CDR3 covers 13 residues. This chain's CDR3 is CASSYGQGYGYTF. CDR3 DNA: TGTGCCAGCAGCTACGGACAGGGGTATGGCTACACCTTC. The variable domain in full, completed from reference TRBV16 and TRBJ1-2, reads GEEVAQTPKHLVRGEGQKAKLYCAPIKGHSYVFWYQQVLKNEFKFLISFQNENVFDETGMPKERFSAKCLPNSPCSLEIQATKLEDSAVYFCASSYGQGYGYTFGSGTRLTVV.

The J gene is TRBJ1-1, the V gene TRBV6-5; D is perhaps TRBD1 (5 bases). CDR1 is MNHEY, CDR2 SVGAGI, per germline. This CDR3 has 15 residues. V lost 3 bases, J lost 5 bases, and 16 bases lay in between. In DNA form, the CDR3 reads TGTGCCAGCAGTTATCGTCCAGGGCAGGGAACTGAAGCTTTCTTT. Translated: CASSYRPGQGTEAFF.

The chain combines TRBV6-5 with TRBJ2-3, with D perhaps matching TRBD1 (6 bases). Trimming pared 6 bases from V and 6 bases from J, leaving 10 bases between. There are 12 residues in the CDR3. Germline V CDR1 and CDR2: MNHEY, SVGAGI. The CDR3 protein is CASRKRGDTQYF. The CDR3, as DNA: TGTGCCAGCAGAAAAAGGGGGGATACGCAGTATTTT.

This CDR3 reads CASSYSVRQETQYF. CDR3 bases: TGTGCCAGCAGTTACTCGGTCAGACAAGAGACCCAGTACTTC. The chain recombines TRBV6-6 with TRBJ2-5; D gene ambiguous. Trimming pared 0 bases from V and 2 bases from J, leaving 7 bases between. CDR1 is MNHNY, CDR2 SVGAGI, per germline (reference sequence). This CDR3 is 14 amino acids long.

The V gene is TRBV25-1, the J gene TRBJ2-1; D possibly corresponds to TRBD2 (6 bases). The CDR3 spans 13 residues. Germline V gives CDR1 MGHDK, CDR2 SYGVNS. The ends were cut back, 2 bases at V and 7 bases at J, with 9 bases in the middle. The CDR3 loop reads CASSEVGGNEQFF. The CDR3 nucleotides read TGTGCCAGCAGTGAAGTCGGGGGTAATGAGCAGTTCTTC.

This chain joins TRBV9 and TRBJ1-2; 9 bases fit TRBD1. Germline V gene lookup returns CDR1 SGDLS and CDR2 YYNGEE. The CDR3 has 17 amino acids. V lost 3 bases and J lost 4; bases outside the gene matches: 13. CDR3 sequence reads: CASSERDRAELPYGYTF. CDR3 DNA: TGTGCCAGCAGCGAAAGGGACAGGGCAGAACTCCCCTATGGCTACACCTTC.

V usage is TRBV2 and J usage is TRBJ1-4; TRBD1 matches 9 bases. The germline V gene encodes CDR1 SNHLY and CDR2 FYNNEI. The CDR3 is 16 amino acids. Trimming removed 5 bases from V and 8 bases from J; junction bases left unmatched: 12. CDR3 nucleotide sequence: TGTGCCAGCAGTCCCGGGACAGGGTCGAGGGGCGAAAAACTGTTTTTT. Amino acid sequence: CASSPGTGSRGEKLFF.

The rearrangement uses TRBV19 and TRBJ1-2; 8 positions match TRBD1. Per the germline V gene, CDR1 is LNHDA and CDR2 is SQIVND (reference sequence). There are 15 residues in the CDR3. The J segment lost 7 bases and the V segment lost 5 bases, leaving 12 bases of the junction unmatched. CDR3 coding DNA: TGTGCCAGTAGTGCGAGGGGTACAGGGGGAAGTGGCTACACCTTC. Translation gives CASSARGTGGSGYTF.

The rearrangement joins TRBV18 to TRBJ2-2; weak D call: TRBD1 (5 bases). The CDR3 extends over 15 amino acids. Between the trimmed V and J ends, which lost 2 bases and 5 bases, there was a span of 12 bases. Germline loops: CDR1 KGHSH, CDR2 LQKENI. In nucleotides, the CDR3 is TGTGCCAGCTCACCAATACAGGTGGCAACCGGGGAGCTGTTTTTT. Translating it yields CASSPIQVATGELFF.

This sequence joins TRBV7-9 and TRBJ2-2; TRBD2 might be the D (5 bases). Germline V gene data show CDR1 as SEHNR and CDR2 as FQNEAQ (reference sequence). There are 16 residues in the CDR3. Trimming left V 5 bases short and J 1 base short, with 14 bases between. The CDR3 DNA is TGTGCCAGCAGCCCACAGAGCGGAGGGAACACCGGGGAGCTGTTTTTT. It yields the protein CASSPQSGGNTGELFF.

The rearrangement uses TRBV19 and TRBJ2-7; a possible D gene is TRBD2 (5 bases). The V end was cut by 1 base, the J end by 3 bases, with 10 bases between. Germline CDR1 and CDR2: LNHDA and SQIVND (reference sequence). The CDR3 is 14 residues long. DNA for the CDR3: TGTGCCAGTAGTATAGTACCGGGGTACTACGAGCAGTACTTC. Translation: CASSIVPGYYEQYF.

Concerning this clone: Compared with germline, one end of the junction differs, possibly owing to a read error. The J gene is TRBJ2-3, the V gene TRBV7-9; perhaps TRBD1 as D (6 bases). This CDR3 region has 14 residues. Germline-derived CDR1 and CDR2 are SEHNR and FQNEAQ (reference sequence). The CDR3 DNA follows: TGTTCCAGCAGCCCACTCACAGGGACAGATACGCAGTATTTT. Translating gives CSSSPLTGTDTQYF.

The chain links TRBV28 to TRBJ2-5, with D maybe TRBD1 (5 bases). Trimming removed 9 bases from V and 5 bases from J, with 16 bases in between. The CDR3 contains 13 residues. The germline gives CDR1 MDHEN, CDR2 SYDVKM. CDR3 DNA sequence: TGTGCCAGTTCCCTAGGGGCTTTGGAGACCCAGTACTTC. Translation: CASSLGALETQYF.